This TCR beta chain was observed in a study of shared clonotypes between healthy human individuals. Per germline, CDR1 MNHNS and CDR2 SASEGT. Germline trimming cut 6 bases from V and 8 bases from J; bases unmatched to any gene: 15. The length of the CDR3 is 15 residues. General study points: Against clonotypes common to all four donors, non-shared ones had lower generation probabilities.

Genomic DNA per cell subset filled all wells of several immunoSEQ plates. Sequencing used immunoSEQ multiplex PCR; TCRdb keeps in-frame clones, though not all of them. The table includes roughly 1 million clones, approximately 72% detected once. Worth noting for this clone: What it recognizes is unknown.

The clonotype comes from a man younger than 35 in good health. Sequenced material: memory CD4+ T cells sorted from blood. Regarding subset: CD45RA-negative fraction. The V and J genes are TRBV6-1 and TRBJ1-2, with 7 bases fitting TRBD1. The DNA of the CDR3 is TGTGCCAGCAGGACGGGACAGTTTGGGGAGAGAGGCTACACCTTC. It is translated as CASRTGQFGERGYTF.